These 13 T cell receptor beta chains were all obtained from the same sample, sequenced in a study of blood T cell repertoires in COVID-19. The data were produced by immunoSEQ multiplex PCR, yet TCRdb's version contains in-frame clones alone and is incomplete. The table has over 200,000 clones, about nine tenths seen once; the top ten hold about 14%. Sequenced: PBMCs or T cells enriched from blood (not recorded which). These receptors all come from a man younger than 35 who had recovered from COVID-19.

The gene calls are TRBV11-2 and TRBJ2-7; no definite D call. Per germline, CDR1 SGHAT and CDR2 FQNNGV. V was pared by 1 base and J by 0 bases, with 13 bases between. The CDR3 is made up of 16 amino acids. CDR3 DNA sequence: TGTGCCAGCAGCTTAGCAGCAGGCCCAAGCTCCTACGAGCAGTACTTC. Translated: CASSLAAGPSSYEQYF.

This sequence joins TRBV27 and TRBJ1-4, with D possibly matching TRBD1 (5 bases). Germline-derived CDR1 and CDR2 are MNHEY and SMNVEV (reference sequence). CDR3 length equals 15 residues. V shed 4 bases and J shed 0 bases, with 9 bases lying between them. The DNA for the CDR3 is TGTGCCAGCAGTTCGGGAGGGGCAACTAATGAAAAACTGTTTTTT. Amino acids: CASSSGGATNEKLFF.

J is TRBJ2-1 and V is TRBV27, with unresolved D. CDR1 is MNHEY, CDR2 SMNVEV, per germline (reference sequence). Trimming stripped 4 bases from V and 4 bases from J, with 11 bases between. The CDR3 runs 14 residues. CDR3 nucleotides: TGTGCCAGCAGTTCTCAGGCCGAGTACAATGAGCAGTTCTTC. It translates to CASSSQAEYNEQFF.

The CDR3 DNA follows: TGTGCCAGCAGGGGGGCGTCTAGCAATCAGCCCCAGCATTTT. Protein product: CASRGASSNQPQHF. The chain is built from TRBV2 and TRBJ1-5; D may be TRBD1 (6 bases). Trimming shortened V by 6 bases and J by 0 bases, and 9 bases separated the two germline ends. The CDR3 runs 14 residues. CDR1 is SNHLY and CDR2 is FYNNEI in the germline V gene.

This clone was recorded only once. The genes are TRBV6-1 and TRBJ2-2, with 9 bases aligning to TRBD2. V lost 1 base, J lost 6 bases, and 6 bases stayed unmatched. The CDR3 is 16 residues long. In germline, CDR1 is MNHNS, CDR2 SASEGT. CDR3 residues: CASSEGVAGVSGELFF. CDR3 DNA sequence: TGTGCCAGCAGTGAAGGAGTAGCGGGAGTCTCCGGGGAGCTGTTTTTT.

This rearrangement joins TRBV10-2 to TRBJ2-1, with 8 bases matching TRBD2. CDR3 size: 16 residues. The V segment lost 4 bases and the J segment 0 bases; nucleotides outside the gene matches: 5. Germline assignment: CDR1 WSHSY and CDR2 SAAADI. The CDR3 loop reads CASSGFSGSSYNEQFF. The CDR3 bases are TGCGCCAGCAGTGGTTTCAGCGGGAGCTCCTACAATGAGCAGTTCTTC.

The gene calls are TRBV3-1 (or the pseudogene TRBV3-2) and TRBJ1-1, with D hard to call. The germline V gene encodes CDR1 LGHDT and CDR2 YNNKEL (reference sequence). V lost 1 base to trimming and J lost 1 base, with 7 bases between them. The CDR3 is 14 amino acids. The CDR3 DNA reads as TGTGCCAGCAGCCAAGGACATCAGAACACTGAAGCTTTCTTT. Encoded protein: CASSQGHQNTEAFF.

J is TRBJ1-2 and V is TRBV11-3; TRBD1 matches at 10 bases. The V segment lost 7 bases and the J segment 6 bases; nucleotides outside the gene matches: 5. The CDR3 is 13 amino acids. CDR1 is SGHNT and CDR2 is YENEEA in the germline V gene. Here the CDR3 DNA reads TGTGCCAGCACCGGGACAGGGGTAGATGGCTACACCTTC. Translating gives CASTGTGVDGYTF. Together with reference TRBV11-3 and TRBJ1-2, the CDR3 gives the full variable domain: EAGVVQSPRYKIIEKKQPVAFWCNPISGHNTLYWYLQNLGQGPELLIRYENEEAVDDSQLPKDRFSAERLKGVDSTLKIQPAELGDSAVYLCASTGTGVDGYTFGSGTRLTVV.

The chain couples TRBV27 to TRBJ2-1; 8 positions agree with TRBD2. This CDR3 is 13 amino acids long. Trimming at V came to 5 bases and at J to 13 bases, leaving 10 bases not matched to a gene. CDR1 is MNHEY, CDR2 SMNVEV, per germline (reference sequence). The CDR3 protein is CASSAHSGEGQFF. As DNA, the CDR3 is TGTGCCAGCAGTGCCCATAGCGGGGAAGGCCAGTTCTTC.

This clone was recorded a few times. The chain employs TRBV14 and TRBJ1-3; D remains unclear. CDR1 is SGHDN and CDR2 is FVKESK in the germline V gene. Trimming pared 5 bases from V and 7 bases from J, leaving 6 bases between. This CDR3 is 11 amino acids long. The CDR3 here is CASSYSNTIYF. CDR3 DNA: TGTGCCAGCAGCTACTCTAACACCATATATTTT.

The chain recombines TRBV9 with TRBJ2-7, with 7 bases fitting TRBD1. V lost 0 bases, J lost 7 bases, and 13 bases stayed unmatched. In germline, CDR1 is SGDLS, CDR2 YYNGEE. The CDR3 runs to 16 residues. CDR3 in DNA: TGTGCCAGCAGCGTAGCAGAGGGGGCCGGCTTACGGGAGCAGTACTTC. As protein: CASSVAEGAGLREQYF.

A single count supports this clone. The chain couples TRBV15 to TRBJ1-3; D may be TRBD1 (6 bases). This CDR3 has 16 residues. Germline V gene lookup returns CDR1 LNHNV and CDR2 YYDKDF (reference sequence). The V and J ends lost 0 bases and 0 bases respectively, with 9 bases between them. This chain's CDR3 is CATSRDGGLSGNTIYF. The CDR3 DNA follows: TGTGCCACCAGCAGAGATGGGGGCCTCTCTGGAAACACCATATATTTT.

The chain uses TRBV27 and TRBJ2-5; D ambiguous. V was pared by 5 bases and J by 2 bases, with 9 bases between. The CDR3 is 13 amino acids. Germline V gene data show CDR1 as MNHEY and CDR2 as SMNVEV (reference sequence). The DNA of the CDR3 is TGTGCCAGCAGTACACGCCGACAAGAGACCCAGTACTTC. It codes for CASSTRRQETQYF.